Presented here are 9 T cell receptor beta chains from one specimen sequenced in a study of OX40 agonist ivuxolimab in advanced cancers. Profiled with immunoSEQ multiplex PCR; TCRdb holds only in-frame clones, not every one. The sample lists 55,000 to 90,000 clones; roughly 80% were seen once. The source was CD4+ or CD8+ T cells sorted from blood, collected in a trial of the OX40 agonist ivuxolimab. These receptors were obtained from an adult with an advanced solid tumor such as melanoma, head and neck, liver or kidney cancer.

A word on this clone: Other DNA sequences of this sample code for an identical CDR3. The chain recombines TRBV5-1 with TRBJ2-7; 9 bases line up with TRBD1. Losses at the gene ends were 5 bases for V and 0 bases for J; bases not matched to a gene: 3. CDR1 and CDR2 from the germline V gene are SGHRS and YFSETQ. The CDR3 loop spans 14 amino acids. Here the CDR3 DNA reads TGCGCCAGCAGGGGACAGGGAAGCTCCTACGAGCAGTACTTC. Translating gives CASRGQGSSYEQYF.

The chain uses TRBV6-5 and TRBJ1-1, with 7 bases lining up with TRBD1. Germline loops: CDR1 MNHEY, CDR2 SVGAGI. V shed 8 bases, J shed 2 bases, and the junction held 8 bases outside the gene matches. The CDR3 covers 14 residues. CDR3 protein: CASGERQGNTEAFF. In DNA, the CDR3 is TGTGCCAGCGGGGAAAGACAGGGAAACACTGAAGCTTTCTTT.

The V call is TRBV10-2, the J call TRBJ1-2; unclear D gene. The CDR3 contains 14 residues. CDR1 is WSHSY and CDR2 is SAAADI in the germline V gene. Deletions cut 3 bases from V and 5 bases from J, with 13 bases between. CDR3 bases: TGCGCCAGCAGTGAAACGGGCCGGAGTTATGGCTACACCTTC. Residues: CASSETGRSYGYTF.

This chain connects TRBV11-2 to TRBJ2-7; D is uncertain. The ends were cut back, 4 bases at V and 1 base at J, with 26 bases in the middle. This CDR3 region has 19 residues. Per germline, CDR1 SGHAT and CDR2 FQNNGV. The CDR3 nucleotides are TGTGCCAGCAGCTCCCGCCCCTCTCGGAAAGGATTTTATTCCTACGAGCAGTACTTC. Protein product: CASSSRPSRKGFYSYEQYF.

The chain combines TRBV4-2 with TRBJ2-1; D perhaps matches TRBD1 (6 bases). Germline values: CDR1 LGHNA, CDR2 YNFKEQ. The CDR3 loop spans 15 amino acids. The V and J ends lost 1 base and 7 bases respectively, with 14 bases between them. The DNA for the CDR3 is TGTGCCAGCAGCCAAGTAGGGGGTGGGTTGAATGAGCAGTTCTTC. Its translation is CASSQVGGGLNEQFF.

This clone occurred a few times. V and J are TRBV4-1 and TRBJ2-2, with 10 bases identical to TRBD2. V lost 0 bases to trimming and J lost 4 bases; unmatched junction nucleotides: 5. Germline V CDR1 and CDR2: MGHRA, YSYEKL. CDR3 length: 17 amino acids. The CDR3 is CASSQDDLAGVTGELFF. Here the CDR3 DNA reads TGCGCCAGCAGCCAAGATGACCTAGCGGGGGTCACCGGGGAGCTGTTTTTT.

The J gene is TRBJ1-6, the V gene TRBV27, with 10 bases lining up with TRBD1. After removal of 5 bases from V and 7 bases from J, the junction contained 2 bases not matched to a gene. CDR1 is MNHEY and CDR2 is SMNVEV in the germline V gene (reference sequence). The CDR3 spans 14 residues. This chain's CDR3 is CASSRDRGNSPLHF. CDR3 sequence (DNA): TGTGCCAGCAGTCGGGACAGGGGAAATTCACCCCTCCACTTT.

This clone was counted a few times. The chain uses TRBV10-3 and TRBJ2-1; 10 nucleotides align to TRBD1. The CDR3 spans 16 residues. Trimming took 0 bases from V and 6 from J; bases not matched to a gene: 5. CDR1 is ENHRY, CDR2 SYGVKD, per germline. CDR3 region: CAISESWDRGGNEQFF. The CDR3 coding sequence is TGTGCCATCAGTGAGTCTTGGGACAGGGGTGGCAATGAGCAGTTCTTC.

This chain uses TRBV19 with TRBJ2-3; a weak D match, TRBD1 (5 bases). Trimming shortened V by 1 base and J by 4 bases, and 12 bases separated the two germline ends. CDR3 length: 15 residues. Germline lookup yields CDR1 LNHDA and CDR2 SQIVND (reference sequence). In DNA, the CDR3 is TGTGCCAGTAGTATAGGTTCCCAAGGGGCAGATACGCAGTATTTT. Its translation is CASSIGSQGADTQYF.